A selection of T cell receptor beta chains follows, all from one sample in a study of T cells in Graves' hyperthyroidism and ophthalmopathy. Via MiXCR, TCRdb re-called the multiplex PCR reads, giving one row per CDR3 protein. The sample consists of fewer than 450,000 distinct CDR3 sequences, about 18% of them appearing once. The sequenced sample consisted of blood. The receptors derive from a young man with Graves' ophthalmopathy. Both conserved end residues are part of each CDR3. Each record gives: J gene, D gene, clone size, V gene, CDR3 protein, CDR3 DNA. A D gene is named only where the DNA matches it firmly. A clone size is listed for some rows: how often the clone was seen (once, few, many), or a class if it is expanded.

TRBJ2-4	TRBD1	few	TRBV7-9	CASSPSPTGVGKNIQYF	TGTGCCAGCAGCCCCTCCCCCACAGGGGTTGGCAAAAACATTCAGTACTTC
TRBJ1-1	NA	many	TRBV11-2	CAIQGPGGAFF	TGTGCCATTCAGGGACCGGGGGGAGCTTTCTTT
TRBJ1-1	NA	NA	TRBV30	CAWSGRAAEAFF	TGTGCCTGGAGTGGCAGGGCCGCTGAAGCTTTCTTT
TRBJ2-1	NA	many	TRBV7-3	CASSLRGRDEQFF	TGTGCCAGCAGCTTACGGGGGCGGGATGAGCAGTTCTTC
TRBJ2-3	NA	many	TRBV20-1	CSARDSQGVDTQYF	TGCAGTGCTAGAGATAGCCAGGGAGTAGATACGCAGTATTTT
TRBJ1-4	NA	NA	TRBV12-3/TRBV12-4	CASSSTRPNEKPFF	TGTGCCAGCAGCTCAACAAGACCTAATGAAAAACCGTTTTTT
TRBJ2-7	TRBD1	many	TRBV18	CASSPRQGAGNEQYF	TGTGCCAGCTCACCGCGACAGGGGGCGGGGAACGAGCAGTACTTC
TRBJ1-5	NA	NA	TRBV19	CASSIDRRISNQPQHF	TGTGCCAGTAGTATAGATCGACGGATTAGCAATCAGCCCCAGCATTTT
TRBJ1-1	NA	many	TRBV3-1	CASSQDWGARETEAFF	TGTGCCAGCAGCCAAGATTGGGGGGCGCGAGAGACTGAAGCTTTCTTT
TRBJ1-5	TRBD1	NA	TRBV6-2/TRBV6-3	CASRPTGGSTQPQHF	TGTGCCAGCAGGCCTACAGGGGGCAGTACTCAGCCCCAGCATTTT
TRBJ2-7	NA	few	TRBV29-1	CSVTRTGSSYEQYF	TGCAGCGTTACCCGGACCGGGAGCTCCTACGAGCAGTACTTC
TRBJ1-6	TRBD1	many	TRBV2	CASGQGENSPLHF	TGTGCCAGCGGACAGGGCGAGAATTCACCCCTCCACTTT
TRBJ2-3	NA	many	TRBV3-1	CASSFNRPSTDTQYF	TGTGCCAGCAGCTTTAACAGGCCTAGCACAGATACGCAGTATTTT
TRBJ1-5	NA	NA	TRBV9	CASSVDPGDPDQPQHF	TGTGCCAGCAGCGTAGACCCAGGGGATCCCGATCAGCCCCAGCATTTT
TRBJ2-1	NA	NA	TRBV11-2	CASSFTAYNEQFF	TGTGCCAGCAGCTTCACAGCCTACAATGAGCAGTTCTTC
TRBJ1-5	NA	few	TRBV15	CATSSYNTWPQHF	TGTGCCACCAGCAGTTACAACACGTGGCCCCAGCATTTT
TRBJ2-2	NA	NA	TRBV19	CASSIGSSGELFF	TGTGCCAGTAGTATAGGGAGCTCCGGGGAGCTGTTTTTT
TRBJ1-1	NA	many	TRBV20-1	CSAPGRMNTEAFF	TGCAGTGCGCCGGGACGGATGAACACTGAAGCTTTCTTT
TRBJ2-5	NA	many	TRBV2	CASSTGQRTREYF	TGTGCCAGCAGTACCGGACAGCGAACTAGGGAGTACTTC
TRBJ2-7	TRBD1	many	TRBV7-9	CASNAQGATSYEQYF	TGTGCCAGCAACGCACAGGGGGCCACCTCCTACGAGCAGTACTTC
TRBJ1-5	NA	NA	TRBV7-6	CASSQGLDQPQHF	TGTGCCAGCAGCCAGGGGTTGGATCAGCCCCAGCATTTT
TRBJ1-6	NA	many	TRBV6-1	CATRRGNSPLHF	TGTGCTACGAGGAGGGGTAATTCACCCCTCCACTTT
TRBJ2-1	NA	few	TRBV10-2	CASRYDSSPGYNEQFF	TGCGCCAGCAGATATGACAGTTCACCTGGCTACAATGAGCAGTTCTTC
TRBJ2-1	TRBD1	many	TRBV7-9	CASSRTGYYNEQFF	TGTGCCAGCAGCCGGACAGGGTACTACAATGAGCAGTTCTTC
TRBJ2-1	NA	few	TRBV5-8	CASSLFIEEQFF	TGTGCCAGCAGCTTGTTCATAGAGGAGCAGTTCTTC
TRBJ1-5	NA	many	TRBV7-8	CASSPTTGFGQPQHF	TGTGCCAGCAGCCCAACCACAGGTTTCGGACAGCCCCAGCATTTT
TRBJ2-7	NA	NA	TRBV6-9	CASSGTSTYEQYF	TGTGCCAGCAGCGGGACATCCACCTACGAGCAGTATTTC
TRBJ2-3	TRBD2	NA	TRBV19	CASSIRQTSGTSTDTQYF	TGTGCCAGTAGTATCAGGCAGACTAGCGGGACTAGCACAGATACGCAGTATTTT
TRBJ1-2	TRBD1	few	TRBV25-1	CASSEHRGGGKDYGYTF	TGTGCCAGCAGTGAACACAGGGGGGGAGGAAAGGACTATGGCTACACCTTC
TRBJ2-1	TRBD1	NA	TRBV24-1	CATRGTGDFNEQFF	TGTGCCACCAGGGGGACAGGCGACTTCAATGAGCAGTTCTTC
TRBJ1-2	TRBD1	many	TRBV28	CASSLGDRGNGYTF	TGTGCCAGCAGTTTGGGGGACAGGGGGAATGGCTACACCTTC
TRBJ2-5	NA	NA	TRBV5-1	CASRDPSGGETQYF	TGCGCCAGCAGGGATCCAAGCGGAGGGGAGACCCAGTACTTC
TRBJ1-1	NA	NA	TRBV4-1	CASSQVAIAAEAFF	TGCGCCAGCAGCCAAGTGGCGATTGCGGCTGAAGCTTTCTTT
TRBJ1-5	TRBD1	many	TRBV5-1	CASSPQGVGNQPQHF	TGCGCCAGCAGCCCACAGGGGGTAGGAAATCAGCCCCAGCATTTT
TRBJ2-7	NA	NA	TRBV15	CATSPGQANYEQYF	TGTGCCACCAGCCCGGGCCAGGCTAACTACGAGCAGTACTTC
TRBJ1-2	TRBD1	many	TRBV2	CASTRTGHNYGYTF	TGTGCCAGCACTCGGACAGGGCATAACTATGGCTACACCTTC
TRBJ2-3	TRBD2	few	TRBV12-3/TRBV12-4	CASSPSGGPYTQYF	TGTGCCAGCAGCCCCTCGGGGGGGCCTTATACGCAGTATTTT
TRBJ2-3	NA	NA	TRBV20-1	CSAGGVRGVPDTQYF	TGCAGTGCGGGCGGAGTCCGGGGTGTCCCAGATACGCAGTATTTT
TRBJ2-1	NA	many	TRBV2	CASKEGSSYNEQFF	TGTGCCAGCAAGGAGGGGAGCTCCTACAATGAGCAGTTCTTC
TRBJ2-3	NA	NA	TRBV7-2	CASSLLDSTDTQYF	TGTGCCAGCAGCTTACTAGATAGCACAGATACGCAGTATTTT
TRBJ2-7	TRBD2	many	TRBV20-1	CSASLVVAGEYEQYF	TGCAGTGCTAGTTTAGTCGTAGCGGGGGAGTACGAGCAGTACTTC
TRBJ2-3	NA	many	TRBV28	CASSLTPRTGTDTQYF	TGTGCCAGCAGTTTAACCCCTAGGACCGGCACAGATACGCAGTATTTT
TRBJ2-7	TRBD1	NA	TRBV6-5	CASSYWGTGSYEQYF	TGTGCCAGCAGTTACTGGGGGACAGGGTCCTACGAGCAGTACTTC
TRBJ1-2	NA	NA	TRBV7-9	CASSLDFWDTF	TGTGCCAGCAGCTTAGATTTTTGGGACACCTTC